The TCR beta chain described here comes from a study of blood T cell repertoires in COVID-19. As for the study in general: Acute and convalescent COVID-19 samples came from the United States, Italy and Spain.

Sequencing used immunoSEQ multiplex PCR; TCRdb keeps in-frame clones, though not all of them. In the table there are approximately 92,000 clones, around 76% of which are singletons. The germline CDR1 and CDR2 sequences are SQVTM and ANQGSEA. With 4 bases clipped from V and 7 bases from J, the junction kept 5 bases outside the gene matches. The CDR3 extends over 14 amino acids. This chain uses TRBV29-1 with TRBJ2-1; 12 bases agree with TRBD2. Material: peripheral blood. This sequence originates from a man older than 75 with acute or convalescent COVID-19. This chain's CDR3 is CSVVRTSGTNEQFF. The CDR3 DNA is TGCAGCGTTGTCAGGACTAGCGGGACAAATGAGCAGTTCTTC.